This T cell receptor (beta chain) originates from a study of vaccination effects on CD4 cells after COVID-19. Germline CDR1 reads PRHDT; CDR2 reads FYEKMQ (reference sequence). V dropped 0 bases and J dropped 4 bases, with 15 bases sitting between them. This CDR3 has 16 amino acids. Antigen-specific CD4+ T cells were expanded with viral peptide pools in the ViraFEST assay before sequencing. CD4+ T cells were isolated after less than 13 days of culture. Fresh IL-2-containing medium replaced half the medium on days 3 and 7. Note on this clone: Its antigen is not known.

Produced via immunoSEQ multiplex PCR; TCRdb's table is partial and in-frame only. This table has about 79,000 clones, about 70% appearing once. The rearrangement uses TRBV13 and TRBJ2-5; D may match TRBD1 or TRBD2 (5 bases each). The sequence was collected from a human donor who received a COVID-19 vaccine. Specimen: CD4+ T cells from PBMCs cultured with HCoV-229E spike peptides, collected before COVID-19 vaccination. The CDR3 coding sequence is TGTGCCAGCAGCTTAGGTTGGAAGGTCGGGACAGAGACCCAGTACTTC. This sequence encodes CASSLGWKVGTETQYF.